The clone carrying this TCR beta chain has only a few counts. This sample was included in a study of CD8+ T cells in alopecia areata. CDR1 SEHNR and CDR2 FQNEAQ come from the germline V gene (reference sequence). This CDR3 region has 14 residues. V was trimmed by 0 bases and J by 4 bases, leaving 6 bases between them. Treatment indicated: oral pan-JAK inhibitor, 5-10 mg twice daily. Researchers took lesional scalp punch biopsies and peripheral blood from people who were alopecia areata patients. After isolation, RNA underwent reverse transcription to generate cDNA as the sequencing template. Profiled with immunoSEQ multiplex PCR; TCRdb holds only in-frame clones, not every one. This table holds 110,000 or so clones, around 54% found once.

This chain links TRBV7-9 with TRBJ2-2; no clear D gene. The receptor was derived from a human donor with alopecia areata. This material consisted of CD4+ T cells sorted from blood, taken at week 24, from a patient treated with tofacitinib. The CDR3 loop reads CASSLAGSTGELFF. In DNA form, the CDR3 reads TGTGCCAGCAGCTTAGCAGGGTCCACCGGGGAGCTGTTTTTT. The variable domain in full, completed from reference TRBV7-9 and TRBJ2-2, reads DTGVSQNPRHKITKRGQNVTFRCDPISEHNRLYWYRQTLGQGPEFLTYFQNEAQLEKSRLLSDRFSAERPKGSFSTLEIQRTEQGDSAMYLCASSLAGSTGELFFGEGSRLTVL.